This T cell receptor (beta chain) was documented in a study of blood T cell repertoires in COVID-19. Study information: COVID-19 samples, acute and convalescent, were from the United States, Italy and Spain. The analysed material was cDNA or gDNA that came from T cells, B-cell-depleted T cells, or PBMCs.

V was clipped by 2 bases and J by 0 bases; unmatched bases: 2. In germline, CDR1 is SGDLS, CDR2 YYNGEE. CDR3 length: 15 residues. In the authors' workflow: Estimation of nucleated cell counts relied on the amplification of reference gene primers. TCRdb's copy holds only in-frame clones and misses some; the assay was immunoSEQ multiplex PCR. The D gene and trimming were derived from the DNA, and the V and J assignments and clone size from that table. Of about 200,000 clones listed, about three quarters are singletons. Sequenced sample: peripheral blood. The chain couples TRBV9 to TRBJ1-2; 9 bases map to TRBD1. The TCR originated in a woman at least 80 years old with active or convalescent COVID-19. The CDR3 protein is CASSVGQGANYGYTF. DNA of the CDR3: TGTGCCAGCAGCGTGGGACAGGGAGCTAACTATGGCTACACCTTC. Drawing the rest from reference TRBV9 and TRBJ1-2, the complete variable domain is DSGVTQTPKHLITATGQRVTLRCSPRSGDLSVYWYQQSLDQGLQFLIQYYNGEERAKGNILERFSAQQFPDLHSELNLSSLELGDSALYFCASSVGQGANYGYTFGSGTRLTVV.